Shown below are 22 T cell receptor beta chains from a single sample sequenced in a study of beta chain features in type 1 diabetes. Of the isolated RNA, all was reverse transcribed, and so the sequenced material was expressed TCRB transcripts. Only in-frame clones appear in the TCRdb table, and some are missing; sequencing was by immunoSEQ multiplex PCR. This table has about 360,000 clones, over 9.5% appearing once. The sequencing sample was made of naive CD4+ T cells from blood. The receptors were sampled from a man between 18 and 35 years old in good health.

The chain carries TRBV14 and TRBJ2-5, with a tentative D call TRBD2 (6 bases). Judging by the DNA end, TRBJ2-7 fits better; the J call may be wrong. The length of the CDR3 is 13 residues. The germline gives CDR1 SGHDN, CDR2 FVKESK. CDR3 region: CASSQVGGAEQYF. The DNA for the CDR3 is TGTGCCAGCAGCCAAGTCGGCGGGGCCGAGCAGTACTTC.

The chain links TRBV29-1 to TRBJ2-3; TRBD2 matches at 8 bases. The CDR3 is made up of 13 amino acids. Trimming removed 6 bases from V and 6 bases from J; junction bases left unmatched: 8. Germline CDR1 is SQVTM and CDR2 is ANQGSEA. The CDR3 reads CSVGAGVADTQYF. CDR3 coding DNA: TGCAGCGTCGGAGCGGGGGTGGCTGATACGCAGTATTTT.

The chain links TRBV7-9 to TRBJ2-7, with 9 positions matching TRBD2. The germline V gene encodes CDR1 SEHNR and CDR2 FQNEAQ (reference sequence). The CDR3 extends over 13 amino acids. Trimming at V came to 1 base and at J to 6 bases, leaving 1 base not matched to a gene. Here the CDR3 DNA reads TGTGCCAGCAGCTTAGGCGGGGGGGGCGAGCAGTACTTC. Protein product: CASSLGGGGEQYF.

This clone was recorded a few times. The chain joins TRBV7-2 to TRBJ2-7; 9 bases match TRBD1. With 4 bases clipped from V and 3 bases from J, the junction kept 10 bases outside the gene matches. CDR3 length equals 16 residues. CDR1 SGHTA and CDR2 FQGNSA come from the germline V gene. The CDR3 here is CASSSMGTGSGYEQYF. The CDR3 DNA follows: TGTGCCAGCAGCTCAATGGGGACAGGGTCGGGCTACGAGCAGTACTTC. The whole variable domain, filled in from reference TRBV7-2 and TRBJ2-7, reads GAGVSQSPSNKVTEKGKDVELRCDPISGHTALYWYRQSLGQGLEFLIYFQGNSAPDKSGLPSDRFSAERTGGSVSTLTIQRTQQEDSAVYLCASSSMGTGSGYEQYFGPGTRLTVT.

This clone was detected a few times. The chain carries TRBV28 and TRBJ1-5; 8 bases fit TRBD1. Trimming at V came to 4 bases and at J to 9 bases, leaving 8 bases not matched to a gene. The CDR3 consists of 14 residues. Germline assignment: CDR1 MDHEN and CDR2 SYDVKM. CDR3 sequence reads: CASSSLTGQGPQHF. In nucleotides, the CDR3 is TGTGCCAGCAGTTCTCTCACAGGACAGGGGCCCCAGCATTTT.

There are a few counts of this clone. The chain joins TRBV19 to TRBJ1-5; 8 bases line up with TRBD1. CDR3 length: 16 amino acids. CDR1 is LNHDA and CDR2 is SQIVND in the germline V gene (reference sequence). J lost 6 bases, V lost 3 bases, and 10 bases had no gene match. CDR3 in DNA: TGTGCCAGTAGTATCCCCGGACAGGGCTTCAGTCAGCCCCAGCATTTT. This encodes CASSIPGQGFSQPQHF.

This clone was detected a few times. The V and J genes are TRBV4-2 and TRBJ2-1; 16 positions agree with TRBD2. The CDR3 spans 18 residues. V shed 2 bases and J 9 bases; nucleotides not matched to a gene: 10. Germline V lookup: CDR1 LGHNA, CDR2 YNFKEQ. For the CDR3, the DNA is TGTGCCAGCAGCCAATCGGCCGGGACTAGCGGGGGGGCCTTTGAGCAGTTCTTC. Translated, it gives CASSQSAGTSGGAFEQFF.

This clone has just a few counts. The chain links TRBV29-1 to TRBJ1-2, with 9 positions matching TRBD1. The germline CDR1 and CDR2 sequences are SQVTM and ANQGSEA. The CDR3 has 12 residues. CDR3 region: CSVGQGMHGYTF. The CDR3 DNA reads as TGCAGTGTGGGACAGGGTATGCATGGCTACACCTTC.

This clone was observed a handful of times. The genes are TRBV5-4 and TRBJ2-7, with 7 bases that match TRBD1. This CDR3 comprises 15 residues. V was clipped by 4 bases and J by 2 bases; unmatched bases: 9. Looked up from germline, CDR1 is SGHNT and CDR2 is YYREEE (reference sequence). The CDR3 loop is CASSAYRDRTYEQYF. In nucleotides, the CDR3 is TGTGCCAGCAGCGCATACCGGGACAGAACCTACGAGCAGTACTTC.

The table lists this clone with a few counts. In the same sample, other DNA sequences code for this CDR3. The V call is TRBV30, the J call TRBJ1-1, with a tentative D call TRBD1 (6 bases). The ends were cut back, 0 bases at V and 7 bases at J, with 6 bases in the middle. CDR1 and CDR2 (germline): GTSNPN, SVGIG (reference sequence). The CDR3 length is 11 residues. CDR3 sequence: CAWSVGGEAFF. The CDR3 bases are TGTGCCTGGAGTGTAGGGGGTGAAGCTTTCTTT.

The chain combines TRBV20-1 with TRBJ1-1; the D is unclear. CDR3 length equals 10 residues. The germline gives CDR1 DFQATT, CDR2 SNEGSKA (reference sequence). The V end lost 2 bases, the J end lost 11 bases, and 9 bases lay between the germline ends. For the CDR3, the DNA is TGCAGTGCTAGATCGGAGTTGGCTTTCTTT. Translated, it gives CSARSELAFF.

The gene calls are TRBV29-1 and TRBJ2-7; 8 bases fit TRBD2. This CDR3 is 13 amino acids long. After removal of 2 bases from V and 2 bases from J, the junction contained 2 bases not matched to a gene. In germline, CDR1 is SQVTM, CDR2 ANQGSEA. CDR3 sequence: CSVEREGPYEQYF. The DNA for the CDR3 is TGCAGCGTTGAACGGGAGGGCCCCTACGAGCAGTACTTC.

This clone showed up just a few times. CDR3 DNA: TGTGCCAGCAGCTTAGGCCAGGGAAACACCATATATTTT. Translated: CASSLGQGNTIYF. The chain combines TRBV7-3 with TRBJ1-3; D is uncertain. V was pared by 2 bases and J by 4 bases, with 6 bases between. The CDR3 has 13 residues. The V gene's germline CDR1 is SGHTA and CDR2 FQGTGA.

This clone came up a few times. This sequence joins TRBV30 and TRBJ1-5; tentative D call: TRBD1 (5 bases). The CDR3 has 15 amino acids. From germline, CDR1 is GTSNPN and CDR2 SVGIG (reference sequence). The germline V and J ends were trimmed by 0 bases and 7 bases, with 16 bases remaining between them. The CDR3 nucleotides read TGTGCCTGGAGTGTAAGGGGACTCGCAGGGCAGCCCCAGCATTTT. This sequence encodes CAWSVRGLAGQPQHF. The variable domain in full, with the rest retrieved from reference TRBV30 and TRBJ1-5, is SQTIHQWPATLVQPVGSPLSLECTVEGTSNPNLYWYRQAAGRGLQLLFYSVGIGQISSEVPQNLSASRPQDRQFILSSKKLLLSDSGFYLCAWSVRGLAGQPQHFGDGTRLSIL.

The V call is TRBV27, the J call TRBJ2-1; 16 bases are shared with TRBD2. The V segment lost 3 bases and the J segment 9 bases; nucleotides outside the gene matches: 2. CDR3 size: 15 residues. Germline CDR1 is MNHEY and CDR2 is SMNVEV (reference sequence). The DNA for the CDR3 is TGTGCCAGCAGTTTTGGGACTAGCGGGAGGGTTGAGCAGTTCTTC. It encodes CASSFGTSGRVEQFF.

This clone came up a few times. A read error may produce the germline difference seen at one junction end. The chain employs TRBV7-7 and TRBJ2-2, with 9 bases identical to TRBD2. This CDR3 has 16 residues. CDR1 is SSHAT and CDR2 is FNYEAQ in the germline V gene (reference sequence). CDR3: CASSLARLAGTGELFF. DNA for the CDR3: TGTGCTAGCAGCTTAGCGCGCCTAGCGGGGACCGGGGAGCTGTTTTTT.

The chain employs TRBV18 and TRBJ1-1, with 8 bases identical to TRBD1. Per germline, CDR1 KGHSH and CDR2 LQKENI. With V trimmed by 2 bases and J by 4 bases, 3 bases remained unmatched. CDR3 length: 14 residues. CDR3 DNA: TGTGCCAGCTCACCAACAGGGGGTAGCACTGAAGCTTTCTTT. This encodes CASSPTGGSTEAFF.

This clone has only a few counts. The chain joins TRBV10-3 to TRBJ1-3; D is undetermined. The CDR3 extends over 16 amino acids. With 8 bases removed from V and 5 bases from J, the gap between germline ends came to 22 bases. The germline V gene has CDR1 ENHRY and CDR2 SYGVKD. CDR3 loop: CAIGRMSTDIRNTIYF. The DNA of the CDR3 is TGTGCCATCGGGCGAATGTCGACGGATATCAGAAACACCATATATTTT.

This clone was seen a handful of times. The chain links TRBV9 to TRBJ2-5; D remains ambiguous. The CDR3 is made up of 14 amino acids. CDR1 SGDLS and CDR2 YYNGEE come from the germline V gene. Trimming left V 0 bases short and J 5 bases short, with 11 bases between. The CDR3 loop reads CASSVDALGETQYF. As DNA, the CDR3 is TGTGCCAGCAGCGTAGACGCGCTTGGTGAGACCCAGTACTTC. The full variable domain, rest sourced from reference TRBV9 and TRBJ2-5, is DSGVTQTPKHLITATGQRVTLRCSPRSGDLSVYWYQQSLDQGLQFLIQYYNGEERAKGNILERFSAQQFPDLHSELNLSSLELGDSALYFCASSVDALGETQYFGPGTRLLVL.

The V and J genes are TRBV7-2 and TRBJ2-7; 10 bases are shared with TRBD2. This CDR3 is built from 15 residues. With 4 bases clipped from V and 8 bases from J, the junction kept 11 bases outside the gene matches. In germline, CDR1 is SGHTA, CDR2 FQGNSA. Here the CDR3 DNA reads TGTGCCAGCAGCTCCGGGACTAGCGTATCACGAAAGCAGTACTTC. This translates into CASSSGTSVSRKQYF.

A few counts support this clone. V is TRBV30 and J is TRBJ1-1, with a weak D call TRBD1 (5 bases). With 3 bases removed from V and 7 bases from J, the gap between germline ends came to 9 bases. Germline CDR1 is GTSNPN and CDR2 is SVGIG (reference sequence). The CDR3 contains 11 residues. The CDR3 DNA reads TGTGCCTGGAGGGGGCCGATTGAAGCTTTCTTT. It codes for CAWRGPIEAFF.

This clone has only a few counts. The rearrangement joins TRBV29-1 to TRBJ2-7; D is perhaps TRBD2 (6 bases). The V end was cut by 6 bases, the J end by 2 bases, with 14 bases between. Germline CDR1 and CDR2: SQVTM and ANQGSEA. The CDR3 covers 13 residues. The CDR3 region is CSVRGYSTYEQYF. The CDR3 DNA reads TGCAGCGTCCGGGGGTACAGCACCTACGAGCAGTACTTC.